These 6 T cell receptor beta chains were all obtained from the same sample, sequenced in a study of OX40 agonist ivuxolimab in advanced cancers. Repertoires were generated with immunoSEQ multiplex PCR, while TCRdb's copy carries only in-frame clones and drops some. The sample carries about 52,000 clones, 80% to 95% recorded once. The specimen was CD4+ or CD8+ T cells sorted from blood, collected in a trial of the OX40 agonist ivuxolimab. The receptors shown here come from an adult with an advanced solid tumor such as melanoma, head and neck, liver or kidney cancer.

V and J are TRBV28 and TRBJ2-1; D might be TRBD1 or TRBD2, each matching 6 bases. The ends were cut back, 1 base at V and 10 bases at J, with 14 bases in the middle. CDR3 length: 14 residues. Germline-derived CDR1 and CDR2 are MDHEN and SYDVKM. The CDR3 DNA is TGTGCCAGCAGTTTATCCTTCCAGGGGAGGGAGCAGTTCTTC. Translation: CASSLSFQGREQFF.

Notes on this clone: The same CDR3 arises from other DNA sequences in this sample as well. This chain uses TRBV27 with TRBJ2-1; perhaps TRBD2 as D (5 bases). Germline CDR1 MNHEY, CDR2 SMNVEV (reference sequence). CDR3 length: 15 amino acids. Trimming removed 5 bases from V and 2 bases from J, with 13 bases in between. CDR3 loop: CASSPPGGAYNEQFF. The DNA of the CDR3 is TGTGCCAGCAGTCCCCCAGGAGGAGCCTACAATGAGCAGTTCTTC.

The chain carries TRBV9 and TRBJ1-2; tentative D call: TRBD1 (5 bases). The germline V gene has CDR1 SGDLS and CDR2 YYNGEE. V lost 4 bases, J lost 6 bases, and 16 bases lay in between. The CDR3 spans 14 residues. The CDR3 region is CASSPYAAGNGYTF. The CDR3 DNA follows: TGTGCCAGCAGCCCATACGCCGCAGGGAATGGCTACACCTTC.

The chain recombines TRBV25-1 with TRBJ1-4; D ambiguous. Germline-derived CDR1 and CDR2 are MGHDK and SYGVNS. V lost 1 base to trimming and J lost 0 bases, with 9 bases between them. The CDR3 is made up of 16 amino acids. The CDR3 loop is CASSELVKATNEKLFF. As DNA, the CDR3 is TGTGCCAGCAGTGAATTAGTAAAAGCAACTAATGAAAAACTGTTTTTT.

J is TRBJ2-1 and V is TRBV6-5; D call uncertain. V lost 0 bases, J lost 2 bases, and 8 bases lay in between. The CDR3 contains 15 residues. Germline V gene data show CDR1 as MNHEY and CDR2 as SVGAGI. The chain's CDR3 is CASSYSRSAYNEQFF. The CDR3 DNA sequence: TGTGCCAGCAGTTACTCGCGGTCAGCCTACAATGAGCAGTTCTTC.

The chain employs TRBV7-2 and TRBJ1-5; 8 bases line up with TRBD1. CDR1 SGHTA and CDR2 FQGNSA come from the germline V gene. After removal of 3 bases from V and 2 bases from J, the junction contained 6 bases not matched to a gene. The CDR3 covers 16 residues. The DNA for the CDR3 is TGTGCCAGCAGCTTCGGTACAGGGGGGGGCAATCAGCCCCAGCATTTT. Translating it yields CASSFGTGGGNQPQHF. Looking up the rest from reference TRBV7-2 and TRBJ1-5 gives the full variable domain: GAGVSQSPSNKVTEKGKDVELRCDPISGHTALYWYRQSLGQGLEFLIYFQGNSAPDKSGLPSDRFSAERTGGSVSTLTIQRTQQEDSAVYLCASSFGTGGGNQPQHFGDGTRLSIL.